These 17 T cell receptor beta chains were all obtained from the same sample, sequenced in a study of beta chain features in type 1 diabetes (dated by TCRdb to about 2018). The investigation overall reported the following: Type 1 diabetes patients showed a moderate but significant shortening of TCRB CDR3 length in all four CD4+ subsets.

The library relied on the immunoSEQ multiplex PCR assay. The entire amount of isolated RNA was reverse transcribed using the High Capacity cDNA Reverse Transcription Kit, so the sequenced TCRB transcripts were expressed ones. The table comes from immuneACCESS by way of TCRdb, which keeps in-frame sequences with V and J called. Part of the clones is missing from these tables; in studies checked, under half for an unresolved V gene and the rest for unknown reasons. For this sample there are about 170,000 clones; approximately 7.8% appear just once. About 0.95% of the sample goes to the ten largest clones. These TCRs are of unknown antigen specificity. Sample: central memory CD4+ T cells from blood. These TCRs come from a woman aged 40 to 50 with type 1 diabetes.

The chain recombines TRBV18 with TRBJ2-1; 8 nucleotides match TRBD2. This CDR3 spans 16 amino acids. The V and J ends lost 3 bases and 0 bases, in that order; junction bases with no gene match: 4. CDR1 and CDR2 (germline): KGHSH, LQKENI. CDR3 region: CASSPLLADSYNEQFF. The CDR3 bases are TGTGCCAGCTCACCCCTACTAGCGGACTCCTACAATGAGCAGTTCTTC.

The chain has TRBV9 and TRBJ1-2; TRBD1 might be the D (6 bases). The CDR3 loop spans 14 amino acids. CDR1 is SGDLS and CDR2 is YYNGEE in the germline V gene. Trimming took off 0 bases at V and 7 bases at J, with 13 bases between the two ends. CDR3 protein: CASSVDGTRPGYTF. As DNA, the CDR3 is TGTGCCAGCAGCGTAGACGGGACAAGGCCTGGCTACACCTTC.

This clone has at least ten counts. The chain is built from TRBV9 and TRBJ1-1, with D unclear. This CDR3 region has 14 residues. Germline CDR1 reads SGDLS; CDR2 reads YYNGEE. Between the trimmed V and J ends, which lost 3 bases and 3 bases, there was a span of 12 bases. Here the CDR3 reads CASSALTRDTEAFF. The CDR3 region has the DNA TGTGCCAGCAGCGCCCTGACTAGGGACACTGAAGCTTTCTTT.

This clone was seen a handful of times. The rearrangement links TRBV7-3 to TRBJ2-2; D remains unclear. V was shortened by 2 bases and J by 5 bases, with 6 bases between the two germline ends. The length of the CDR3 is 13 residues. The germline gives CDR1 SGHTA, CDR2 FQGTGA. The CDR3 is CASSLLQTGELFF. CDR3 bases: TGTGCCAGCAGCTTATTACAGACCGGGGAGCTGTTTTTT. Full variable domain (outside the CDR3, taken from reference TRBV7-3 and TRBJ2-2): GAGVSQTPSNKVTEKGKYVELRCDPISGHTALYWYRQSLGQGPEFLIYFQGTGAADDSGLPNDRFFAVRPEGSVSTLKIQRTERGDSAVYLCASSLLQTGELFFGEGSRLTVL.

The rearrangement joins TRBV28 to TRBJ2-7, with TRBD1 matching 9 bases. The CDR3 has 17 residues. CDR1 is MDHEN, CDR2 SYDVKM, per germline. V was pared by 4 bases and J by 2 bases, with 12 bases of the junction left unmatched. The chain's CDR3 is CASSYAQTGGLAYEQYF. The CDR3 DNA sequence: TGTGCCAGCAGTTACGCCCAAACAGGGGGCCTGGCCTACGAGCAGTACTTC.

This clone showed up just a few times. The rearrangement joins TRBV5-1 to TRBJ2-1; D may be TRBD1 (6 bases). Trimming cost V 2 bases and J 0 bases, with 12 bases left between them. This CDR3 is built from 16 residues. Per the germline V gene, CDR1 is SGHRS and CDR2 is YFSETQ. The CDR3 loop is CASSFQGSGSYNEQFF. As DNA, the CDR3 is TGCGCCAGCAGCTTTCAGGGGAGCGGCTCCTACAATGAGCAGTTCTTC.

This clone was seen more than once but under ten times. This rearrangement joins TRBV6-6 to TRBJ1-1; 7 nucleotides align to TRBD1. Trimming cost V 5 bases and J 6 bases; bases outside gene matches: 6. Germline CDR1 reads MNHNY; CDR2 reads SVGAGI (reference sequence). CDR3 length: 13 residues. The CDR3 DNA reads as TGTGCCAGCAGTGAGACAGGGTACGCTGAAGCTTTCTTT. Its translation: CASSETGYAEAFF.

The table lists this clone with a few counts. CDR3 amino acids: CASSLRGQDYGYTF. The CDR3 DNA reads TGTGCCAGCAGTCTCAGAGGGCAAGACTATGGCTACACCTTC. This rearrangement joins TRBV28 to TRBJ1-2; no clear D. Germline lookup yields CDR1 MDHEN and CDR2 SYDVKM. The CDR3 is 14 residues long. Trimming removed 5 bases at V and 3 bases at J, with 13 bases between.

This sequence joins TRBV7-6 and TRBJ2-5, with TRBD1 matching over 9 bases. The V gene's germline CDR1 is SGHVS and CDR2 FNYEAQ. This CDR3 has 15 amino acids. With V trimmed by 5 bases and J by 4 bases, 8 bases remained unmatched. The CDR3 region is CASSPGQGISETQYF. The CDR3 nucleotides are TGTGCCAGCAGCCCCGGACAGGGGATTTCAGAGACCCAGTACTTC. Combining the CDR3 with reference TRBV7-6 and TRBJ2-5 gives the whole variable domain GAGVSQSPRYKVTKRGQDVALRCDPISGHVSLYWYRQALGQGPEFLTYFNYEAQQDKSGLPNDRFSAERPEGSISTLTIQRTEQRDSAMYRCASSPGQGISETQYFGPGTRLLVL.

In this sample, this clone turned up a few times. V usage is TRBV28 and J usage is TRBJ2-5; TRBD2 matches 7 bases. Per the germline V gene, CDR1 is MDHEN and CDR2 is SYDVKM. Trimming removed 5 bases from V and 5 bases from J; junction bases left unmatched: 14. This CDR3 is 16 amino acids long. Here the CDR3 reads CASSPSGGGLFETQYF. CDR3 nucleotides: TGTGCCAGCAGTCCCTCGGGCGGGGGTTTGTTCGAGACCCAGTACTTC.

In this sample, this clone turned up a few times. The V call is TRBV28, the J call TRBJ1-5; TRBD1 matches at 8 bases. Germline CDR1 is MDHEN and CDR2 is SYDVKM. After removal of 6 bases from V and 2 bases from J, the junction contained 6 bases not matched to a gene. This CDR3 region has 15 residues. In DNA form, the CDR3 reads TGTGCCAGCAGGCGCAGGGGGCAGGGCAATCAGCCCCAGCATTTT. Protein product: CASRRRGQGNQPQHF.

The chain links TRBV28 to TRBJ2-7, with D unclear. The V gene's germline CDR1 is MDHEN and CDR2 SYDVKM. V was cut by 6 bases and J by 2 bases, with 11 bases left in between. This CDR3 spans 13 amino acids. The CDR3 region is CASRVSLPYEQYF. The CDR3 region has the DNA TGTGCCAGCAGAGTTTCACTTCCCTACGAGCAGTACTTC.

The chain couples TRBV7-8 to TRBJ2-1, with D perhaps TRBD2 (6 bases). Germline V gene lookup returns CDR1 SGHVS and CDR2 FQNEAQ. Trimming pared 5 bases from V and 9 bases from J, leaving 20 bases between. The CDR3 covers 15 residues. CDR3 bases: TGTGCCAGCAGCCCCCGGGACGGAATGGAGGGTGAGCAGTTCTTC. It yields the protein CASSPRDGMEGEQFF.

This clone has just a few counts. This chain connects TRBV29-1 to TRBJ1-5; 11 nucleotides agree with TRBD1. The CDR3 extends over 14 amino acids. J lost 7 bases, V lost 3 bases, and 5 bases had no gene match. Germline values: CDR1 SQVTM, CDR2 ANQGSEA. CDR3 in amino acids: CSVDSGTGGQPQHF. The CDR3 nucleotides are TGCAGCGTTGATTCGGGGACAGGGGGACAGCCCCAGCATTTT. Based on the CDR3 plus reference TRBV29-1 and TRBJ1-5, the full variable domain is SAVISQKPSRDICQRGTSLTIQCQVDSQVTMMFWYRQQPGQSLTLIATANQGSEATYESGFVIDKFPISRPNLTFSTLTVSNMSPEDSSIYLCSVDSGTGGQPQHFGDGTRLSIL.

This clone has only a few counts. The chain uses TRBV7-8 and TRBJ1-1; 7 positions agree with TRBD1. From germline, CDR1 is SGHVS and CDR2 FQNEAQ. The CDR3 extends over 15 amino acids. The junction had 6 bases not matched to a gene; V was cut back by 3 bases and J by 2 bases. CDR3 amino acids: CASSLTGTSNTEAFF. CDR3 coding DNA: TGTGCCAGCAGCTTGACAGGGACCTCCAACACTGAAGCTTTCTTT.

This clone was found a few times. V usage is TRBV7-2 and J usage is TRBJ2-3, with D possibly being TRBD1 (5 bases). Trimming left V 3 bases short and J 4 bases short, with 11 bases between. The CDR3 is made up of 14 amino acids. CDR1 is SGHTA and CDR2 is FQGNSA in the germline V gene. The DNA for the CDR3 is TGTGCCAGCAGCTTTTATGGGGCTGCAGATACGCAGTATTTT. It specifies CASSFYGAADTQYF.

J is TRBJ2-7 and V is TRBV2; 8 positions match TRBD1. Germline CDR1 is SNHLY and CDR2 is FYNNEI. The length of the CDR3 is 15 residues. J gave up 3 bases and V 8 bases, and 12 bases lay outside the gene matches. CDR3 nucleotide sequence: TGTGCCAGCGGCCCCCTCCGGACAGGGCGCTACGAGCAGTACTTC. As protein: CASGPLRTGRYEQYF.